This T cell receptor beta chain was obtained from a study of identical twins. General study points: Insertions were reduced in abundant cord blood beta clonotypes but not in memory repertoires. Out-of-frame alpha sequences shared between twins exhibited an excess of low generation probability. Weaker excess twin sharing was observed in beta out-of-frame sequences. Invariant MAIT and iNKT cells may have partly biased zero-insertion analyses.

TCRdb re-called the 5' RACE reads with MiXCR, one entry per CDR3 protein. The sample lists a few hundred thousand distinct CDR3 sequences; roughly 9% were seen once. This clonotype was seen a handful of times. Its specificity is unknown. The TCR was taken from a woman aged 45-65 years in good health. The sample taken for sequencing was naive T cells sorted from blood.

CDR3 amino acids: CASSERLGVLNEKLFF. CDR3 nucleotide sequence: TGTGCCAGCAGCGAACGCCTGGGGGTCCTTAATGAAAAACTGTTTTTT. This chain connects TRBV7-8 to TRBJ1-4, with a possible D match to TRBD1 (5 bases). This CDR3 is built from 16 residues. Trimming stripped 5 bases from V and 4 bases from J, with 17 bases between. Germline assignment: CDR1 SGHVS and CDR2 FQNEAQ.